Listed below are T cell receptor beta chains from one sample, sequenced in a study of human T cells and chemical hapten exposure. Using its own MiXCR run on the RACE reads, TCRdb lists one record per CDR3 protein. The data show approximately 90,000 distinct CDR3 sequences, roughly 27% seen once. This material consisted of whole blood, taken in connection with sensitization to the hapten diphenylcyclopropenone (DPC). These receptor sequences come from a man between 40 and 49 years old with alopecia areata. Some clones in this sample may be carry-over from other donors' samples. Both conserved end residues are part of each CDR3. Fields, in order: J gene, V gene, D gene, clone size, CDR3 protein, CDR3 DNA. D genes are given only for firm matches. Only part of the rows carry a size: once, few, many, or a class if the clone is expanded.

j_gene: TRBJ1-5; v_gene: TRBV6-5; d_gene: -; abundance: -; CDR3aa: CASSYSPGRTGPQHF; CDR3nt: TGTGCCAGCAGTTACTCTCCCGGTCGTACCGGGCCCCAGCATTTT
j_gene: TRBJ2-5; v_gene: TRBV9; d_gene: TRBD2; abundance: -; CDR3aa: CASSLTVGASGETQYF; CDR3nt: TGTGCCAGCAGTCTCACAGTAGGAGCTAGCGGAGAGACCCAGTACTTC
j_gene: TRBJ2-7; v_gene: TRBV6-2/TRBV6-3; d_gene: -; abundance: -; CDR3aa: CASSGFGRQTYEQYF; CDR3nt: TGTGCCAGCAGTGGGTTTGGCAGGCAAACCTACGAGCAGTACTTC
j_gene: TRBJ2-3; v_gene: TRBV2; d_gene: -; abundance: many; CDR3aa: CASMPGTLPASTQYF; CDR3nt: TGTGCCAGCATGCCAGGGACGCTCCCCGCTAGTACGCAGTATTTT
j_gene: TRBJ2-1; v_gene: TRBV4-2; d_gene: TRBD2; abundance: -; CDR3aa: CASSRGTSGKSYNEQFF; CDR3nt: TGTGCCAGCAGCCGCGGGACTAGCGGGAAGTCCTACAATGAGCAGTTCTTC
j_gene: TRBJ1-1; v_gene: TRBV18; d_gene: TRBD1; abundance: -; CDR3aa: CASSPPGTGVTEAFF; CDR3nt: TGTGCCAGCTCACCACCGGGGACAGGGGTCACTGAAGCTTTCTTT
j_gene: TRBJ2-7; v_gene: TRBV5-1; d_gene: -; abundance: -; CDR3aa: CASSLVVTRSYEQYF; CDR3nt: TGCGCCAGCAGCTTGGTGGTCACTCGCTCCTACGAGCAGTACTTC
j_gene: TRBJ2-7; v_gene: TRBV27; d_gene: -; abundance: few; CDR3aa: CASSYRATYEQYF; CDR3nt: TGTGCCAGCAGTTACAGGGCTACCTACGAGCAGTACTTC
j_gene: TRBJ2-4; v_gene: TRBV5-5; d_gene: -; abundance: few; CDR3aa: CASRETASRGGPQYF; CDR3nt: TGTGCCAGCAGAGAGACGGCATCACGGGGCGGCCCCCAGTACTTC
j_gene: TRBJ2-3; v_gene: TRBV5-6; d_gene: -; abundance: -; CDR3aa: CASSAQGTFSTDTQYF; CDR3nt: TGTGCCAGCAGCGCGCAGGGGACCTTTAGCACAGATACGCAGTATTTT
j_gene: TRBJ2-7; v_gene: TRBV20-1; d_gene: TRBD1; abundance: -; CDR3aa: CSAGQGDEQYF; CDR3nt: TGCAGTGCGGGTCAGGGGGACGAGCAGTACTTC
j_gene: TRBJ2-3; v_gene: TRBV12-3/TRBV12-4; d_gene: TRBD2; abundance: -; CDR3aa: CATGLADQTTQYF; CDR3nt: TGTGCCACCGGACTAGCGGATCAGACTACGCAGTATTTT
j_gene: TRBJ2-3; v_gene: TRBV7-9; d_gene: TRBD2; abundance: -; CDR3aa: CASSLGSSGSGDTQYF; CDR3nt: TGTGCCAGCAGCTTAGGCTCTAGCGGGAGTGGCGATACGCAGTATTTT
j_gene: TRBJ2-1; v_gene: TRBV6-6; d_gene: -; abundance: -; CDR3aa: CASTRGGNEQFF; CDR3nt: TGTGCCAGCACCCGGGGAGGCAATGAGCAGTTCTTC
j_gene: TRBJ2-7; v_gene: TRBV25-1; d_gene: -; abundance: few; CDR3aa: CASSPALFAPSKDEQYF; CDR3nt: TGTGCCAGCAGCCCGGCGCTATTTGCCCCAAGCAAGGACGAGCAGTACTTC
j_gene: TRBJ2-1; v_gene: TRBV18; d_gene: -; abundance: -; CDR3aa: CASSPGDEQFF; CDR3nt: TGTGCCAGCTCACCCGGGGATGAGCAGTTCTTC
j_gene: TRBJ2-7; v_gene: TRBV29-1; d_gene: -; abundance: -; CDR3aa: CSVGGQGPQNF; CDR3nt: TGCAGCGTTGGTGGGCAGGGCCCCCAGAACTTC
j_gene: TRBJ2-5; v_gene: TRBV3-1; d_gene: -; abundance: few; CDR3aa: CASSQDIAERYQETQYF; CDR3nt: TGTGCCAGCAGCCAAGATATAGCGGAAAGGTACCAAGAGACCCAGTACTTC
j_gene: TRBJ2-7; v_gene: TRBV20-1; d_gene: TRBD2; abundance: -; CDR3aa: CSARDPGGWYEQYF; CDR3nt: TGCAGTGCTAGAGATCCGGGAGGTTGGTACGAGCAGTACTTC
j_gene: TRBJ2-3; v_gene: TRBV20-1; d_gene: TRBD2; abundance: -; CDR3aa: CSVPNSGRGDTQYF; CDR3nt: TGCAGTGTCCCCAATAGCGGGAGGGGGGATACGCAGTATTTT
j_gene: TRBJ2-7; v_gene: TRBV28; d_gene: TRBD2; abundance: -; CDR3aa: CASSFRGGGSRAYEQYF; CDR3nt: TGTGCCAGCAGTTTTCGCGGCGGGGGTTCCCGTGCCTACGAGCAGTACTTC
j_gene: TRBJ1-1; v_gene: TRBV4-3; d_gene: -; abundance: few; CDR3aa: CASSQDEAGNTEAFF; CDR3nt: TGCGCCAGCAGCCAAGATGAGGCCGGGAACACTGAAGCTTTCTTT